This T cell receptor (beta chain) was found in a study of blood T cell repertoires in COVID-19. The wider study: Samples taken during acute and convalescent COVID-19 were collected in the United States, Italy and Spain.

Some clones are missing from TCRdb's copy, which holds only in-frame ones; the method was immunoSEQ multiplex PCR. The data hold some 400,000 clones, with approximately 87% observed a single time. Trimming stripped 4 bases from V and 0 bases from J, with 9 bases between. The CDR3 length is 14 residues. Germline values: CDR1 SGHRS, CDR2 YFSETQ. Participants were aged about 18 to 100 years from 20 to 30 US areas. The recovered donors of Cohort 3 showed two negative PCRs, clearance, or symptom resolution. This chain uses TRBV5-1 with TRBJ2-3; possibly TRBD2 for D (5 bases). The source material was PBMCs or T cells enriched from blood (not recorded which). The receptor's source is a man aged 30-40 years who had recovered from COVID-19. The CDR3: CASSERTSTDTQYF. The CDR3 bases are TGCGCCAGCAGCGAGCGGACTAGCACAGATACGCAGTATTTT.